The 32 T cell receptor beta chains presented below share a single source sample, sequenced in a study of beta chain features in type 1 diabetes. The whole isolated RNA underwent reverse transcription, so sequencing captured expressed TCRB transcripts. Generated by immunoSEQ multiplex PCR, the TCRdb table keeps only in-frame clones and is missing some. The table has 350,000 or so clones, around 19% seen once. Sequencing was performed on naive CD4+ T cells from blood. Source of these receptors: a woman younger than 30 in good health.

This clone was counted only a few times. The chain is built from TRBV2 and TRBJ2-3; 11 bases are a match to TRBD2. Trimming removed 8 bases from V and 8 bases from J; junction bases left unmatched: 12. The CDR3 is 15 residues long. CDR1 is SNHLY and CDR2 is FYNNEI in the germline V gene. CDR3 sequence: CASPGTSGPGGTQYF. The CDR3 DNA reads TGTGCCAGCCCCGGGACTAGCGGACCGGGGGGTACGCAGTATTTT.

There are a few counts of this clone. The chain couples TRBV30 to TRBJ1-1; D remains unclear. With 5 bases removed from V and 5 bases from J, the gap between germline ends came to 9 bases. This CDR3 has 11 residues. Per germline, CDR1 GTSNPN and CDR2 SVGIG (reference sequence). CDR3 nucleotides: TGTGCCTGGGGGCGGGAGACTGAAGCTTTCTTT. Its translation: CAWGRETEAFF.

This chain joins TRBV5-1 and TRBJ2-5, with TRBD2 matching 8 bases. The germline V gene encodes CDR1 SGHRS and CDR2 YFSETQ. Germline trimming cut 3 bases from V and 3 bases from J; bases unmatched to any gene: 10. This CDR3 is 16 amino acids long. For the CDR3, the DNA is TGCGCCAGCAGCTGGAGGCCAGCGGGGGAAAAAGAGACCCAGTACTTC. This encodes CASSWRPAGEKETQYF.

This rearrangement joins TRBV9 to TRBJ2-1; 9 bases are a match to TRBD2. Germline trimming cut 4 bases from V and 4 bases from J; bases unmatched to any gene: 6. The CDR3 length is 15 residues. Per the germline V gene, CDR1 is SGDLS and CDR2 is YYNGEE. This CDR3 is CASSMTSGLYNEQFF. In nucleotides, the CDR3 is TGTGCCAGCAGCATGACTAGCGGCCTTTACAATGAGCAGTTCTTC.

This clone was counted between two and nine times. This chain joins TRBV12-5 and TRBJ1-1; weak D call: TRBD1 (6 bases). The CDR3 loop spans 15 amino acids. Germline-derived CDR1 and CDR2 are LGHNT and FRNRAP. V lost 0 bases to trimming and J lost 5 bases, with 13 bases between them. CDR3 in DNA: TGTGCTAGTGGTTTGGTAACAGGGAGGGGAACTGAAGCTTTCTTT. Translated: CASGLVTGRGTEAFF. Together with reference TRBV12-5 and TRBJ1-1, the CDR3 gives the full variable domain: DARVTQTPRHKVTEMGQEVTMRCQPILGHNTVFWYRQTMMQGLELLAYFRNRAPLDDSGMPKDRFSAEMPDATLATLKIQPSEPRDSAVYFCASGLVTGRGTEAFFGQGTRLTVV.

This clone was found a few times. V usage is TRBV5-1 and J usage is TRBJ2-1; D might be TRBD1 (6 bases). V lost 3 bases and J lost 13, with 17 bases in between. The CDR3 is 13 residues long. Germline CDR1 is SGHRS and CDR2 is YFSETQ. The CDR3 region has the DNA TGCGCCAGCAGCTGGGGTCAGGGGCCGGAACAGTTCTTC. Protein: CASSWGQGPEQFF.

A few counts support this clone. V and J are TRBV7-2 and TRBJ1-4; TRBD1 aligns across 7 bases. The CDR3 runs to 16 residues. Germline CDR1 is SGHTA and CDR2 is FQGNSA. V shed 1 base, J shed 9 bases, and the junction held 11 bases outside the gene matches. CDR3 amino acids: CASSLEVGRQGQKLFF. The CDR3 nucleotides read TGTGCCAGCAGCTTAGAAGTCGGCAGACAGGGACAAAAACTGTTTTTT.

This clone was counted only a few times. The CDR3 DNA reads as TGTGCCAGCAGCTTCGGAGACAGGTTCGGGGAGCAGTACTTC. Its protein is CASSFGDRFGEQYF. The rearrangement links TRBV7-2 to TRBJ2-7; D might be TRBD1 (6 bases). V was trimmed by 3 bases and J by 7 bases, leaving 16 bases between them. Germline loops: CDR1 SGHTA, CDR2 FQGNSA. The CDR3 spans 14 residues.

V gene TRBV7-6 combines with J gene TRBJ2-7, with TRBD2 identical over 7 bases. Germline V CDR1 and CDR2: SGHVS, FNYEAQ. The ends lost 5 bases at V and 4 bases at J; junction bases unmatched: 2. The CDR3 length is 12 residues. The CDR3, as DNA: TGTGCCAGCAGCCCCGGGGGGTACGAGCAGTACTTC. It specifies CASSPGGYEQYF.

In its sample, this clone was seen a few times. The chain links TRBV6-5 to TRBJ1-1; TRBD1 is a possible D gene (6 bases). The CDR3 is 12 amino acids. The germline CDR1 and CDR2 sequences are MNHEY and SVGAGI. Trimming cost V 7 bases and J 10 bases, with 16 bases left between them. CDR3 protein: CASIGDKEGAFF. CDR3 coding DNA: TGTGCCAGCATAGGGGACAAAGAAGGAGCTTTCTTT.

This clone was detected a few times. V gene TRBV30 combines with J gene TRBJ1-5, with 7 bases fitting TRBD1. CDR1 is GTSNPN, CDR2 SVGIG, per germline (reference sequence). The CDR3 is 13 residues long. Losses at the gene ends were 6 bases for V and 4 bases for J; bases not matched to a gene: 6. The CDR3 loop reads CACQGQSNQPQHF. The DNA for the CDR3 is TGTGCCTGTCAGGGACAGAGTAATCAGCCCCAGCATTTT.

The CDR3 loop is CASSHGLASGNEQFF. The CDR3 DNA is TGTGCCAGCAGCCATGGACTAGCGTCAGGCAATGAGCAGTTCTTC. V usage is TRBV7-3 and J usage is TRBJ2-1, with 9 bases aligning to TRBD2. From germline, CDR1 is SGHTA and CDR2 FQGTGA. The CDR3 runs 15 residues. V trimming: 5 bases; J trimming: 6 bases; junction bases outside the gene matches: 8.

This clone was counted between two and nine times. The genes are TRBV25-1 and TRBJ2-5, with no clear D. The CDR3 consists of 14 residues. Germline values: CDR1 MGHDK, CDR2 SYGVNS. Trimming shortened V by 3 bases and J by 1 base, and 9 bases separated the two germline ends. The CDR3 nucleotides are TGTGCCAGCAGTGATCTCCTCAGCCAAGAGACCCAGTACTTC. As protein: CASSDLLSQETQYF. Filled out from reference TRBV25-1 and TRBJ2-5, the complete variable domain reads EADIYQTPRYLVIGTGKKITLECSQTMGHDKMYWYQQDPGMELHLIHYSYGVNSTEKGDLSSESTVSRIRTEHFPLTLESARPSHTSQYLCASSDLLSQETQYFGPGTRLLVL.

This clone turned up a few times. This chain links TRBV18 with TRBJ2-5; perhaps TRBD2 as D (5 bases). Between the trimmed V and J ends, which lost 4 bases and 5 bases, there was a span of 11 bases. This CDR3 spans 13 amino acids. Germline V gene data show CDR1 as KGHSH and CDR2 as LQKENI. Written as DNA, the CDR3 is TGTGCCAGCTCACGCTCTAGGGAGGAGACCCAGTACTTC. Translation: CASSRSREETQYF.

This clone was counted only a few times. V is TRBV11-2 and J is TRBJ1-2; D is ambiguous. The CDR3 contains 14 residues. The V gene lost 0 bases and the J gene lost 5 bases, with 10 bases spanning the gap. Germline V gene lookup returns CDR1 SGHAT and CDR2 FQNNGV. For the CDR3, the DNA is TGTGCCAGCAGCTTAGAACAGTCATCTTATGGCTACACCTTC. It codes for CASSLEQSSYGYTF.

This clone came up a few times. The chain combines TRBV23-1 with TRBJ2-7; TRBD1 matches 7 bases. TRBV23-1 is an ORF; its function is uncertain. Trimming cost V 6 bases and J 6 bases; bases outside gene matches: 2. The CDR3 is 11 amino acids. The CDR3 here is CASRTGREQYF. DNA of the CDR3: TGCGCCAGCAGGACAGGGCGCGAGCAGTACTTC.

This clone was seen more than once but under ten times. The chain combines TRBV9 with TRBJ2-7; D perhaps matches TRBD1 (5 bases). V lost 2 bases and J lost 0, with 12 bases in between. CDR1 and CDR2 (germline): SGDLS, YYNGEE. CDR3 length: 15 residues. The CDR3 nucleotides read TGTGCCAGCAGCGTCGCAGGGCAGCCCTCCTACGAGCAGTACTTC. Protein product: CASSVAGQPSYEQYF.

The chain employs TRBV15 and TRBJ2-7; 8 nucleotides agree with TRBD2. Per germline, CDR1 LNHNV and CDR2 YYDKDF (reference sequence). The CDR3 extends over 17 amino acids. The V gene end was trimmed by 5 bases and the J gene end by 3 bases; junction bases not matched to a gene: 15. The CDR3 loop reads CATSLEGRGRMYYEQYF. Written as DNA, the CDR3 is TGTGCCACCAGCCTCGAGGGTCGCGGGAGGATGTACTACGAGCAGTACTTC.

The chain recombines TRBV15 with TRBJ2-3; 8 bases match TRBD2. The trim removed 8 bases at V and 5 bases at J, leaving 18 bases unmatched. The length of the CDR3 is 17 residues. Germline lookup yields CDR1 LNHNV and CDR2 YYDKDF (reference sequence). In nucleotides, the CDR3 is TGTGCCACCTCTCCTTCCGGGACTAGTTTGTCACGAGATACGCAGTATTTT. This sequence encodes CATSPSGTSLSRDTQYF.

The rearrangement uses TRBV10-3 and TRBJ2-3; TRBD2 agrees at 9 bases. Germline CDR1 reads ENHRY; CDR2 reads SYGVKD. Trimming cost V 7 bases and J 5 bases; bases outside gene matches: 7. The CDR3 length is 14 residues. CDR3 in DNA: TGTGCCATCATGCCGGGACTAGCAGGAGATACGCAGTATTTT. Its protein is CAIMPGLAGDTQYF.

The chain couples TRBV7-3 to TRBJ2-3; D is possibly TRBD1 (8 bases). Looked up from germline, CDR1 is SGHTA and CDR2 is FQGTGA. Trimming cost V 5 bases and J 3 bases, with 15 bases left between them. This CDR3 spans 15 amino acids. The CDR3 here is CASSPTGGETDTQYF. The CDR3, as DNA: TGTGCCAGCAGCCCAACAGGGGGGGAGACAGATACGCAGTATTTT.

The CDR3 DNA reads as TGTGCCAGCAGCGTCCAGGGGGTATCCTCGTTCTACACCTTC. This codes for CASSVQGVSSFYTF. V and J are TRBV9 and TRBJ1-2; 7 bases fit TRBD1. The CDR3 runs to 14 residues. CDR1 and CDR2 from the germline V gene are SGDLS and YYNGEE. V trimming: 2 bases; J trimming: 10 bases; junction bases outside the gene matches: 11.

The rearrangement joins TRBV5-1 to TRBJ2-2, with 10 bases that match TRBD1. Germline loops: CDR1 SGHRS, CDR2 YFSETQ. The CDR3 is 15 residues long. V lost 4 bases to trimming and J lost 5 bases; unmatched junction nucleotides: 5. The CDR3, as DNA: TGCGCCAGCAGCCCCGGGACAGGGGAAACCGGGGAGCTGTTTTTT. Translation gives CASSPGTGETGELFF.

The genes are TRBV19 and TRBJ1-2; D ambiguous. CDR1 and CDR2 from the germline V gene are LNHDA and SQIVND (reference sequence). The CDR3 extends over 13 amino acids. CDR3 in DNA: TGTGCAAGTGGGGTGACGAGGGACTATGGCTACACCTTC. This gives the protein CASGVTRDYGYTF.

This clone was seen a few times. This chain joins TRBV18 and TRBJ1-1, with 7 positions matching TRBD1. CDR1 is KGHSH and CDR2 is LQKENI in the germline V gene. The junction had 4 bases not matched to a gene; V was cut back by 5 bases and J by 1 base. The length of the CDR3 is 14 residues. CDR3 in amino acids: CASSGQVRNTEAFF. In DNA form, the CDR3 reads TGTGCCAGCTCAGGACAGGTGCGGAACACTGAAGCTTTCTTT.

This chain links TRBV7-8 with TRBJ2-2; 9 nucleotides line up with TRBD1. The trim removed 5 bases at V and 4 bases at J, leaving 5 bases unmatched. Germline values: CDR1 SGHVS, CDR2 FQNEAQ. The CDR3 consists of 15 residues. The CDR3 sequence is CASSPRTGATGELFF. CDR3 in DNA: TGTGCCAGCAGCCCGCGGACAGGGGCCACCGGGGAGCTGTTTTTT. Looking up the rest from reference TRBV7-8 and TRBJ2-2 gives the full variable domain: GAGVSQSPRYKVAKRGQDVALRCDPISGHVSLFWYQQALGQGPEFLTYFQNEAQLDKSGLPSDRFFAERPEGSVSTLKIQRTQQEDSAVYLCASSPRTGATGELFFGEGSRLTVL.

V is TRBV5-1 and J is TRBJ2-7; D remains ambiguous. V was pared by 2 bases and J by 0 bases, with 9 bases between. The CDR3 covers 14 residues. Germline-derived CDR1 and CDR2 are SGHRS and YFSETQ. The DNA of the CDR3 is TGCGCCAGCAGCTTTGAGTATAACTCCTACGAGCAGTACTTC. It encodes CASSFEYNSYEQYF.

In its sample, this clone was seen a few times. The J gene is TRBJ1-1, the V gene TRBV25-1, with 7 bases fitting TRBD1. The CDR3 loop spans 14 amino acids. The V gene end was trimmed by 3 bases and the J gene end by 11 bases; junction bases not matched to a gene: 12. Germline loops: CDR1 MGHDK, CDR2 SYGVNS. The CDR3 sequence: CASSEAGGTKGAFF. CDR3 nucleotide sequence: TGTGCCAGCAGTGAGGCAGGGGGGACAAAGGGGGCTTTCTTT.

This clone was found a few times. CDR3 region: CASSSTGGTGNTIYF. The CDR3 nucleotides are TGCGCCAGCAGTTCGACAGGGGGAACTGGAAACACCATATATTTT. J is TRBJ1-3 and V is TRBV5-1; 9 nucleotides agree with TRBD1. The CDR3 is made up of 15 amino acids. The V and J ends lost 5 bases and 2 bases, in that order; junction bases with no gene match: 5. Germline lookup yields CDR1 SGHRS and CDR2 YFSETQ.

The chain recombines TRBV4-3 with TRBJ2-7, with D possibly TRBD1 on 6 matching bases. CDR1 is LGHNA, CDR2 YSLEER, per germline. V was pared by 4 bases and J by 3 bases, with 16 bases between. The CDR3 sequence is 15 residues long. CDR3 sequence (DNA): TGCGCCAGCAGCCCGGGACACCTTGGGGACTACGAGCAGTACTTC. This translates into CASSPGHLGDYEQYF.

The chain links TRBV5-1 to TRBJ2-1, with 7 positions matching TRBD1. V trimming: 4 bases; J trimming: 6 bases; junction bases outside the gene matches: 7. The length of the CDR3 is 14 residues. Germline V CDR1 and CDR2: SGHRS, YFSETQ. CDR3 sequence reads: CASSPTGAGNEQFF. CDR3 in DNA: TGCGCCAGCAGCCCTACAGGGGCTGGCAATGAGCAGTTCTTC.

The J gene is TRBJ1-1, the V gene TRBV7-8, with D maybe TRBD1 (5 bases). Trimming left V 7 bases short and J 3 bases short, with 12 bases between. Germline CDR1 SGHVS, CDR2 FQNEAQ. The CDR3 spans 13 residues. The CDR3 DNA reads as TGTGCCAGCACCACGAGACAGTACACTGAAGCTTTCTTT. It translates to CASTTRQYTEAFF. The entire variable domain, with the rest obtained from reference TRBV7-8 and TRBJ1-1, is as follows: GAGVSQSPRYKVAKRGQDVALRCDPISGHVSLFWYQQALGQGPEFLTYFQNEAQLDKSGLPSDRFFAERPEGSVSTLKIQRTQQEDSAVYLCASTTRQYTEAFFGQGTRLTVV.